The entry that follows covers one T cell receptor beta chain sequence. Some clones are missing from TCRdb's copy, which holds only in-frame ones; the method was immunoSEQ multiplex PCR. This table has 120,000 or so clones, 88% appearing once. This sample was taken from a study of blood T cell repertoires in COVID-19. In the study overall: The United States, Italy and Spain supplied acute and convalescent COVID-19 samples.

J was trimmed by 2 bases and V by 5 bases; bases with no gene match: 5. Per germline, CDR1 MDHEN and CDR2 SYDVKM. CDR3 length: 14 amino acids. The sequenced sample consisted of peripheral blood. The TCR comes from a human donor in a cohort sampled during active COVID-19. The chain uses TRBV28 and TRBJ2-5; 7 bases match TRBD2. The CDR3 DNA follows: TGTGCCAGCAGTCGGTGGCGGGGGCAAGAGACCCAGTACTTC. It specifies CASSRWRGQETQYF.